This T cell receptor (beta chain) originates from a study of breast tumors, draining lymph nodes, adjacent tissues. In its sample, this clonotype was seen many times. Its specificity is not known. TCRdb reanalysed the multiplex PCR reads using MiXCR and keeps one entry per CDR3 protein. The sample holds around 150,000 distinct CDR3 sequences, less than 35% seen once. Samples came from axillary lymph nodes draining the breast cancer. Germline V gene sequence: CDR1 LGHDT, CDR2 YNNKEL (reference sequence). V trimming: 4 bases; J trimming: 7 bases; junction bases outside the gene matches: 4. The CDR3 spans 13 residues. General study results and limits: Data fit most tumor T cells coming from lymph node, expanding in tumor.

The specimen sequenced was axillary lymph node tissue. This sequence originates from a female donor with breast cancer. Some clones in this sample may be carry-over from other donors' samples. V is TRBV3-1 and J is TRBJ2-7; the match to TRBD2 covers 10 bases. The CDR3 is CASSLLAGVEQYF. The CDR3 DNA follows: TGTGCCAGCAGCCTCCTAGCGGGGGTAGAGCAGTACTTC.